This T cell receptor (beta chain) was documented in a study of CD8 T cells in ankylosing spondylitis. Points from the study as a whole: Disease-linked clones reportedly concentrated significantly in matched ankylosing spondylitis synovial fluid. Ankylosing spondylitis blood seemed to carry a telltale TCR beta motif made of several highly homologous variants.

As concerns this clonotype: Its antigen is as yet unknown.

V was trimmed by 3 bases and J by 9 bases, leaving 12 bases between them. The CDR3 has 13 amino acids. Libraries of TCR beta came from quantitative 5'-RACE with molecular barcodes. MiXCR, run by TCRdb on the 5' RACE reads, gives a single entry per CDR3 protein. The sample records approximately 540,000 distinct CDR3 sequences, about 13% being singletons. What was sequenced was blood, either unsorted or a sorted T cell fraction (not recorded which). This chain connects TRBV12-3 or TRBV12-4 to TRBJ2-1; the D call may be TRBD1 or TRBD2 (5 bases each). The TCR originated in a male donor with ankylosing spondylitis. This CDR3 reads CASSLGGTVEQFF. CDR3 sequence (DNA): TGTGCCAGCAGTTTGGGTGGGACGGTTGAGCAGTTCTTC.